A single sample is the source of the 6 T cell receptor beta chains below, sequenced in a study of blood T cell repertoires in COVID-19. Sequencing was performed with immunoSEQ multiplex PCR; in TCRdb, only in-frame clones are kept and a portion is missing. The sample lists some 450,000 clones; 88% were seen once. Sequenced input: peripheral blood. These receptors were obtained from a woman aged 50 to 65 with COVID-19, enrolled during active disease.

This rearrangement joins TRBV28 to TRBJ1-4, with TRBD1 matching over 10 bases. This CDR3 has 15 residues. With V trimmed by 5 bases and J by 7 bases, 7 bases remained unmatched. Germline V gives CDR1 MDHEN, CDR2 SYDVKM. DNA for the CDR3: TGTGCCAGCAGTCCGTCGGGACAGGGGAGTGAAAAACTGTTTTTT. Translated, it gives CASSPSGQGSEKLFF.

The chain is built from TRBV6-4 and TRBJ2-1, with 10 nucleotides matching TRBD2. V shed 4 bases, J shed 7 bases, and the junction held 4 bases outside the gene matches. Germline-derived CDR1 and CDR2 are MRHNA and SNTAGT. The CDR3 spans 14 residues. In DNA, the CDR3 is TGTGCCAGCAGTGGGTCTAGCGGGGGAAATGAGCAGTTCTTC. The encoded protein is CASSGSSGGNEQFF.

The chain joins TRBV27 to TRBJ2-3, with D uncertain. The CDR3 spans 14 residues. Trimming left V 5 bases short and J 0 bases short, with 9 bases between. Germline V gene data show CDR1 as MNHEY and CDR2 as SMNVEV (reference sequence). CDR3 residues: CASSAYSSTDTQYF. The CDR3 coding sequence is TGTGCCAGCAGTGCCTATAGTAGCACAGATACGCAGTATTTT.

J is TRBJ2-1 and V is TRBV7-3; the D is unclear. Per germline, CDR1 SGHTA and CDR2 FQGTGA. The V and J ends lost 4 bases and 3 bases respectively, with 10 bases between them. The CDR3 is made up of 14 amino acids. For the CDR3, the DNA is TGTGCCAGCAGCTCTCCTACCCTCTACAATGAGCAGTTCTTC. It translates to CASSSPTLYNEQFF.

The chain joins TRBV30 to TRBJ2-3; D may match TRBD1 or TRBD2 (5 bases each). The length of the CDR3 is 13 residues. Trimming pared 8 bases from V and 5 bases from J, leaving 17 bases between. Germline V CDR1 and CDR2: GTSNPN, SVGIG (reference sequence). The CDR3 spells CAGTPLARDTQYF. The CDR3 coding sequence is TGTGCCGGGACCCCTCTCGCGAGAGATACGCAGTATTTT. Filled out from reference TRBV30 and TRBJ2-3, the complete variable domain reads SQTIHQWPATLVQPVGSPLSLECTVEGTSNPNLYWYRQAAGRGLQLLFYSVGIGQISSEVPQNLSASRPQDRQFILSSKKLLLSDSGFYLCAGTPLARDTQYFGPGTRLTVL.

The chain uses TRBV27 and TRBJ2-1; 12 nucleotides align to TRBD2. J was trimmed by 3 bases and V by 6 bases; bases with no gene match: 6. There are 16 residues in the CDR3. The V gene's germline CDR1 is MNHEY and CDR2 SMNVEV (reference sequence). In DNA, the CDR3 is TGTGCCAGCAGCCGCCAACTAGCGGGGGGCTACAATGAGCAGTTCTTC. Translated: CASSRQLAGGYNEQFF.